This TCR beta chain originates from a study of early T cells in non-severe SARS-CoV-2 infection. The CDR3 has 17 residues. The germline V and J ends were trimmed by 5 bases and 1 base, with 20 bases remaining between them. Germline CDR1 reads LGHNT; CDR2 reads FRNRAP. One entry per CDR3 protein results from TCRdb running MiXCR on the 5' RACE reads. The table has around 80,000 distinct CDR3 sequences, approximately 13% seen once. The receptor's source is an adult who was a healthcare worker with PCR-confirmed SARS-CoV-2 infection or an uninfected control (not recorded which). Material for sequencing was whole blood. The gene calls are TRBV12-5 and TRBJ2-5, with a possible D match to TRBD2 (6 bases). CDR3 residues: CASGPPTGAWVQETQYF. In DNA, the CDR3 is TGTGCTAGTGGTCCCCCCACGGGAGCTTGGGTCCAAGAGACCCAGTACTTC.